The clone carrying this T cell receptor (beta chain) was seen just once. Assay used: immunoSEQ multiplex PCR; TCRdb lists only in-frame clones, some missing. This repertoire shows hundreds of thousands of clones, over 75% found once; its top ten account for 2.1%. Looked up from germline, CDR1 is SNHLY and CDR2 is FYNNEI. The CDR3 runs 15 residues. J was trimmed by 6 bases and V by 7 bases; bases with no gene match: 8. The source of the sample is a study of blood T cell repertoires in COVID-19. Sequences were obtained from peripheral blood. This rearrangement joins TRBV2 to TRBJ2-1; 11 nucleotides agree with TRBD2. This clonotype was sampled from a woman aged 40-49 years who had recovered from COVID-19. CDR3 sequence (DNA): TGTGCCAGCATCCCACTAGCGGGAGTCGGCAATGAGCAGTTCTTC. It is translated as CASIPLAGVGNEQFF.